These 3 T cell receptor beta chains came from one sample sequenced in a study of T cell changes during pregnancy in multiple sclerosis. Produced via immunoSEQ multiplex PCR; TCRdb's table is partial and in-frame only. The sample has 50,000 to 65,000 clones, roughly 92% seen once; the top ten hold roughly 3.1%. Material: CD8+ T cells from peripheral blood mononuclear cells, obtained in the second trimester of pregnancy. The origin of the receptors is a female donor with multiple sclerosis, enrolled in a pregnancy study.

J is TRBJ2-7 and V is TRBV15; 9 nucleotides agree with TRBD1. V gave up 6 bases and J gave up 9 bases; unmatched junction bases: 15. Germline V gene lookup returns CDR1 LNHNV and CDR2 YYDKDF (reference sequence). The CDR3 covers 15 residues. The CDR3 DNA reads TGTGCCACCAGTACCCGGACAGGGGATTTAGTCGGGCAGTACTTC. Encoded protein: CATSTRTGDLVGQYF.

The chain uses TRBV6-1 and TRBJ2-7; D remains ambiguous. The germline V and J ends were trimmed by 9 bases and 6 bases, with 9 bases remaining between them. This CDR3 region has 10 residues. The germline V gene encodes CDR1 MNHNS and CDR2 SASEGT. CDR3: CASSYGEQYF. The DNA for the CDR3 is TGTGCCAGTTCGTACGGCGAGCAGTACTTC.

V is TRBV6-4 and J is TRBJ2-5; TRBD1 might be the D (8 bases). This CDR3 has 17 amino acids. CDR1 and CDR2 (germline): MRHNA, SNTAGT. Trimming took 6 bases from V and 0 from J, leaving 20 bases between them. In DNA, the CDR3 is TGTGCCAGCAGCGATGGCAGGGGGCGGGGGTACCAAGAGACCCAGTACTTC. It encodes CASSDGRGRGYQETQYF.